Following are 18 T cell receptor beta chains from one sample sequenced in a study of blood T cell repertoires in COVID-19. Only in-frame clones appear in the TCRdb table, and some are missing; sequencing was by immunoSEQ multiplex PCR. The sample consists of about 310,000 clones, 85% to 90% of them appearing once. What was sequenced was PBMCs or T cells enriched from blood (not recorded which). Receptors originate from a woman between 25 and 40 years old who had recovered from COVID-19.

The sample holds a few counts of this clone. The rearrangement joins TRBV5-4 to TRBJ2-1, with TRBD2 matching 13 bases. V trimming: 4 bases; J trimming: 4 bases; junction bases outside the gene matches: 8. This CDR3 contains 17 residues. Germline CDR1 and CDR2: SGHNT and YYREEE (reference sequence). The DNA for the CDR3 is TGTGCCAGCAGCGACGGACTAGCGGGAGTATTGTACAATGAGCAGTTCTTC. Amino acids: CASSDGLAGVLYNEQFF. The full variable domain, in which reference TRBV5-4 and TRBJ2-1 provide the parts outside the CDR3, is ETGVTQSPTHLIKTRGQQVTLRCSSQSGHNTVSWYQQALGQGPQFIFQYYREEENGRGNFPPRFSGLQFPNYSSELNVNALELDDSALYLCASSDGLAGVLYNEQFFGPGTRLTVL.

The J gene is TRBJ2-7, the V gene TRBV15; 7 nucleotides align to TRBD2. The V gene end was trimmed by 0 bases and the J gene end by 4 bases; junction bases not matched to a gene: 9. Germline CDR1 and CDR2: LNHNV and YYDKDF (reference sequence). The CDR3 runs to 16 residues. The CDR3 DNA sequence: TGTGCCACCAGCAGAGATCTAGCGGACCCTATATACGAGCAGTACTTC. This codes for CATSRDLADPIYEQYF.

This clone showed up just once. The CDR3: CASSFTSGSYEQYF. CDR3 bases: TGCGCCAGCAGCTTTACTAGCGGCTCCTACGAGCAGTACTTC. V gene TRBV5-1 combines with J gene TRBJ2-7, with 8 positions matching TRBD2. The CDR3 contains 14 residues. V was pared by 2 bases and J by 0 bases, with 1 base of the junction left unmatched. CDR1 and CDR2 (germline): SGHRS, YFSETQ.

This chain uses TRBV3-1 (or the pseudogene TRBV3-2) with TRBJ1-1, with 7 positions matching TRBD1. The CDR3 contains 15 residues. In germline, CDR1 is LGHDT, CDR2 YNNKEL (reference sequence). The V gene end was trimmed by 3 bases and the J gene end by 0 bases; junction bases not matched to a gene: 4. The chain's CDR3 is CASSHPTGMNTEAFF. CDR3 DNA: TGTGCCAGCAGCCACCCGACAGGGATGAACACTGAAGCTTTCTTT.

J is TRBJ2-7 and V is TRBV12-2; TRBD1 is taken as the D call from the table, unchecked against the DNA. TRBV12-2 represents a pseudogene. The CDR3 is 14 amino acids. CDR3: CASRPRDRGYEQYF. The CDR3 DNA reads TGTGCAAGTCGCCCGCGGGACAGGGGCTACGAGCAGTACTTC.

This clone was detected once. The chain joins TRBV9 to TRBJ1-3; D gene unclear. Trimming took 1 base from V and 4 from J, leaving 3 bases between them. Germline-derived CDR1 and CDR2 are SGDLS and YYNGEE. The CDR3 consists of 12 residues. The DNA of the CDR3 is TGTGCCAGCAGCGTACCAGGAAACACCATATATTTT. This sequence encodes CASSVPGNTIYF.

This sequence joins TRBV6-5 and TRBJ1-2; 7 bases line up with TRBD1. Trimming at V came to 5 bases and at J to 5 bases, leaving 11 bases not matched to a gene. Per the germline V gene, CDR1 is MNHEY and CDR2 is SVGAGI. This CDR3 has 15 amino acids. The CDR3 sequence is CASSLHRARGYGYTF. The CDR3 DNA reads TGTGCCAGCAGTCTCCATCGGGCCAGGGGGTATGGCTACACCTTC.

CDR3 nucleotide sequence: TGTGCCAGCAGGGCGCGAGGGCCTGGCTACGAGCAGTACTTC. Protein: CASRARGPGYEQYF. The rearrangement joins TRBV3-1 (or the pseudogene TRBV3-2) to TRBJ2-7; D may be TRBD2 (5 bases). This CDR3 is built from 14 residues. V was shortened by 6 bases and J by 3 bases, with 15 bases between the two germline ends. Germline V lookup: CDR1 LGHDT, CDR2 YNNKEL (reference sequence).

J is TRBJ2-5 and V is TRBV2; 10 bases are shared with TRBD2. Germline values: CDR1 SNHLY, CDR2 FYNNEI. V was pared by 6 bases and J by 5 bases, with 9 bases of the junction left unmatched. The CDR3 runs to 15 residues. CDR3 amino acids: CASRKAGGGSETQYF. The CDR3 nucleotides are TGTGCCAGCAGGAAAGCGGGAGGGGGTAGCGAGACCCAGTACTTC.

This sequence joins TRBV30 and TRBJ1-1; tentative D call: TRBD1 (6 bases). This CDR3 is built from 17 residues. Germline V lookup: CDR1 GTSNPN, CDR2 SVGIG (reference sequence). With 0 bases removed from V and 0 bases from J, the gap between germline ends came to 17 bases. As DNA, the CDR3 is TGTGCCTGGAGTGTAGGCATCCCCAGGGGATTGAACACTGAAGCTTTCTTT. It is translated as CAWSVGIPRGLNTEAFF.

V and J are TRBV5-1 and TRBJ2-3, with D possibly TRBD1 on 5 matching bases. CDR3 length: 16 amino acids. V dropped 2 bases and J dropped 4 bases, with 17 bases sitting between them. CDR1 is SGHRS and CDR2 is YFSETQ in the germline V gene. CDR3 DNA sequence: TGCGCCAGCAGCTTAACTACAGGAGTCCAGTCAGATACGCAGTATTTT. Its protein product is CASSLTTGVQSDTQYF.

V gene TRBV18 combines with J gene TRBJ2-1; the match to TRBD1 covers 8 bases. Germline V gives CDR1 KGHSH, CDR2 LQKENI. The junction had 12 bases not matched to a gene; V was cut back by 6 bases and J by 8 bases. This CDR3 region has 15 residues. The CDR3 DNA reads TGTGCCAGCTCCCGACCGGGACAGGCTACCGATGAGCAGTTCTTC. Encoded protein: CASSRPGQATDEQFF.

This sequence joins TRBV11-1 and TRBJ1-2; 7 bases are shared with TRBD1. CDR3 size: 14 residues. The germline V gene has CDR1 SGHAT and CDR2 FQDESV (reference sequence). With V trimmed by 5 bases and J by 1 base, 4 bases remained unmatched. For the CDR3, the DNA is TGTGCCAGCAGCCCCGGGACAGTTAACTATGGCTACACCTTC. Translation: CASSPGTVNYGYTF.

The J gene is TRBJ1-2, the V gene TRBV18; 7 nucleotides agree with TRBD1. The CDR3 runs 14 residues. Germline V gene lookup returns CDR1 KGHSH and CDR2 LQKENI. Unmatched junction bases numbered 4, after V lost 2 bases and J lost 4 bases. Here the CDR3 reads CASSPAGQAYGYTF. Here the CDR3 DNA reads TGTGCCAGCTCACCAGCAGGACAGGCCTATGGCTACACCTTC.

The CDR3 protein is CASIPAGGYGYTF. For the CDR3, the DNA is TGTGCCAGCATTCCGGCAGGGGGCTATGGCTACACCTTC. The chain is built from TRBV12-3 or TRBV12-4 and TRBJ1-2; 7 bases agree with TRBD1. This CDR3 region has 13 residues. Trimming removed 7 bases from V and 4 bases from J; junction bases left unmatched: 6.

The J gene is TRBJ2-5, the V gene TRBV7-5; TRBD2, the table's D call, lacks a check against the DNA. TRBV7-5 is listed as a pseudogene. CDR3 length equals 16 residues. Here the CDR3 reads CARSSSSGSSGETQYF. DNA for the CDR3: TGTGCCAGAAGCTCCTCGAGCGGGAGCAGTGGGGAGACCCAGTACTTC.

This clone appeared once. V gene TRBV11-2 combines with J gene TRBJ1-4; D might be TRBD1 (6 bases). CDR3 length equals 14 residues. The V end lost 2 bases, the J end lost 7 bases, and 11 bases lay between the germline ends. Germline V CDR1 and CDR2: SGHAT, FQNNGV. CDR3 region: CASSLQGLGEKLFF. DNA of the CDR3: TGTGCCAGCAGCTTACAGGGGTTGGGTGAAAAACTGTTTTTT.

The rearrangement joins TRBV13 to TRBJ2-5; weak D call: TRBD2 (6 bases). V lost 4 bases and J lost 2, with 14 bases in between. The length of the CDR3 is 15 residues. Germline V gene lookup returns CDR1 PRHDT and CDR2 FYEKMQ (reference sequence). CDR3 in amino acids: CASSSSGGGQETQYF. CDR3 in DNA: TGTGCCAGCAGCTCCAGCGGTGGGGGGCAAGAGACCCAGTACTTC.